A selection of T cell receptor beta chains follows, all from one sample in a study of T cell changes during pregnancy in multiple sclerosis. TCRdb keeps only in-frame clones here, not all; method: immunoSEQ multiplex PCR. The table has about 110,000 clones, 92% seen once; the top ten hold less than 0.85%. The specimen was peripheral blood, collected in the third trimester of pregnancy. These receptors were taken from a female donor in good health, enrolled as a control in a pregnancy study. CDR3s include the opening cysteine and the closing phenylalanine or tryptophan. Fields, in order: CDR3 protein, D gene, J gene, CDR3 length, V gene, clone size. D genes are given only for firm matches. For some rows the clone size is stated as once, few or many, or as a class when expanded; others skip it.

CASSVGTRTQETQYF | NA | TRBJ2-5 | 15 | TRBV2 | NA
CAWGGTMNTEAFF | NA | TRBJ1-1 | 13 | TRBV30 | NA
CASSQDSGQARGYTF | TRBD1 | TRBJ1-2 | 15 | TRBV4-3 | NA
CASSLDLTSGGADTQYF | TRBD2 | TRBJ2-3 | 17 | TRBV11-2 | NA
CASSSGVWNEQFF | TRBD2 | TRBJ2-1 | 13 | TRBV2 | NA
CASRWGGRDQPQHF | NA | TRBJ1-5 | 14 | TRBV2 | NA
CASTENRAEAFF | NA | TRBJ1-1 | 12 | TRBV11-2 | NA
CASSLAQGRTEAFF | NA | TRBJ1-1 | 14 | TRBV5-6 | NA
CASGEVYGTDTQYF | NA | TRBJ2-3 | 14 | TRBV5-1 | NA
CASSLRGIEQFF | NA | TRBJ2-1 | 12 | TRBV5-6 | NA
CASSLNPASGEQFF | NA | TRBJ2-1 | 14 | TRBV27 | NA
CASSLGGSTEAFF | NA | TRBJ1-1 | 13 | TRBV5-4 | once
CASSLWFSGVGNQPQHF | NA | TRBJ1-5 | 17 | TRBV27 | NA
CASSPPDYPGQYF | NA | TRBJ2-3 | 13 | TRBV28 | NA
CASSGGQRADGYTF | NA | TRBJ1-2 | 14 | TRBV5-6 | NA
CASSFNRGNSPLHF | TRBD1 | TRBJ1-6 | 14 | TRBV5-6 | NA
CASSQTGNTEAFF | NA | TRBJ1-1 | 13 | TRBV7-3 | NA